This TCR beta chain derives from a study of blood T cell repertoires in COVID-19. Looking at the study overall: Both acute and convalescent COVID-19 samples were obtained from the United States, Italy and Spain. In each case, the material was cDNA or gDNA derived from T cells, B-cell-depleted T cells, or PBMCs.

The data were produced by immunoSEQ multiplex PCR, yet TCRdb's version contains in-frame clones alone and is incomplete. Here the sample spans a few hundred thousand clones, around 88% being singletons. Germline V gene lookup returns CDR1 KGHSH and CDR2 LQKENI. The CDR3 has 16 residues. V gave up 0 bases and J gave up 6 bases, with 17 bases separating them. The sequencing input was peripheral blood. The TCR comes from a man aged 50 to 59 with active or convalescent COVID-19. The chain has TRBV18 and TRBJ1-2; D is possibly TRBD1 (5 bases). CDR3 nucleotides: TGTGCCAGCTCACCACCGGGGGGTGACAGTTTACATGGCTACACCTTC. Residues: CASSPPGGDSLHGYTF.